This TCR beta chain is from a study of radiation and T cells in renal cell carcinoma. Germline V gene data show CDR1 as SEHNR and CDR2 as FQNEAQ (reference sequence). The CDR3 has 15 amino acids. The repertoire was sequenced with immunoSEQ multiplex PCR; TCRdb's copy has only in-frame clones and lacks some. The top ten hold 10% to 15% of the sample, which has 160,000 or so clones, roughly 86% seen once. Indicated time point: blood 2 weeks post-SBRT. The treatment here: 15 Gy SBRT to primary tumor, nephrectomy 4 weeks later. The patient's renal cell carcinoma had clear cell pathology. Concerning this clone itself: Germline is not matched at one junction end, which may reflect a read error.

This TCR was recovered from a woman in her forties or fifties with renal cell carcinoma. This specimen consisted of blood, obtained from a patient whose treatment included radiotherapy and nephrectomy. This chain connects TRBV7-9 to TRBJ2-3; 11 bases are a match to TRBD2. For the CDR3, the DNA is TGTGCCAGCAGATTAGGGACTAGCGGATCAGATACGCAGTATTTT. Protein product: CASRLGTSGSDTQYF. Full variable domain (missing parts from reference TRBV7-9 and TRBJ2-3): DTGVSQNPRHKITKRGQNVTFRCDPISEHNRLYWYRQTLGQGPEFLTYFQNEAQLEKSRLLSDRFSAERPKGSFSTLEIQRTEQGDSAMYLCASRLGTSGSDTQYFGPGTRLTVL.